This note documents a single T cell receptor beta chain sequence. The antigen remains unidentified. This sample stems from a study of vaccination effects on CD4 cells after COVID-19. Assay: immunoSEQ multiplex PCR; the TCRdb copy retains only in-frame clones and omits some. The table records about 45,000 clones, approximately 81% of them present only once. Study-wide results and limits: Marked clonal contraction of both clone types appeared late after vaccination.

The ends were cut back, 2 bases at V and 2 bases at J, with 10 bases in the middle. The CDR3 length is 14 residues. CDR1 and CDR2 from the germline V gene are GTSNPN and SVGIG (reference sequence). Antigen-specific CD4+ T cells were expanded (with viral peptide pools) by the ViraFEST assay ahead of sequencing. Between days 9 and 11 of culture, CD4+ T cells were separated out. From March to December 2020, the person had a SARS-CoV-2 infection that was confirmed by PCR. Sequencing used CD4+ T cells from PBMCs cultured with a peptide pool, obtained before COVID-19 vaccination. The receptor comes from a human donor who had a prior SARS-CoV-2 infection. V gene TRBV30 combines with J gene TRBJ1-3; TRBD1 might be the D (5 bases). CDR3 residues: CAWSNWGTGNTIYF. The CDR3, as DNA: TGTGCCTGGAGTAATTGGGGGACTGGAAACACCATATATTTT.